The sample holds one count of the clone carrying this T cell receptor beta chain. TCRdb re-analysed the RT-PCR reads in MiXCR, keeping a single row per CDR3 protein. The sample holds hundreds of thousands of distinct CDR3 sequences, over 12% seen once. The CDR3 consists of 14 residues. Germline trimming cut 7 bases from V and 4 bases from J; bases unmatched to any gene: 8. Germline CDR1 MNHNS, CDR2 SASEGT. The specimen was memory CD4+ T cells from blood. The chain has TRBV6-1 and TRBJ2-7; 9 bases map to TRBD2. The sequence came from a female donor in good health, serving as a healthy control. CDR3 bases: TGTGCCAGCACCGTGGTAGCGGGGGATTACGAGCAGTACTTC. Encoded protein: CASTVVAGDYEQYF.